These 6 T cell receptor beta chains originate from one sample sequenced in a study of metastatic and nonmetastatic thyroid tumors. Nobody among the patients had been given any treatment before thyroid surgery. TCRdb reassembled clones from the PCR reads with MiXCR. The repertoire includes around 19,000 clones, approximately 29% of them detected once, and about 14% sits in the top ten. What was sequenced was blood. The receptor source for this set is a female donor with papillary thyroid cancer or a benign thyroid nodule (not recorded which). Some clones in this sample may be carry-over from other donors' samples.

At least ten counts were recorded for this clone. The CDR3 bases are TGCAGTGCTGAAAATGAAAAACTGTTTTTT. Translated: CSAENEKLFF. The J gene is TRBJ1-4, the V gene TRBV20-1; D is unclear. Germline-derived CDR1 and CDR2 are DFQATT and SNEGSKA (reference sequence). Trimming removed 5 bases from V and 5 bases from J, with 3 bases in between. CDR3 length: 10 residues.

J is TRBJ2-7 and V is TRBV7-2; 8 nucleotides align to TRBD2. The CDR3 covers 15 residues. V lost 1 base to trimming and J lost 4 bases; unmatched junction nucleotides: 6. CDR1 and CDR2 from the germline V gene are SGHTA and FQGNSA. Here the CDR3 DNA reads TGTGCCAGCAGCTTAGGAGGCGGGGGGCGGTACGAGCAGTACTTC. Protein: CASSLGGGGRYEQYF.

Ten or more counts support this clone. The V gene is TRBV20-1, the J gene TRBJ2-7; TRBD2 is a possible D gene (5 bases). The CDR3 spans 14 residues. Trimming took off 0 bases at V and 3 bases at J, with 12 bases between the two ends. The V gene's germline CDR1 is DFQATT and CDR2 SNEGSKA (reference sequence). The CDR3 DNA is TGCAGTGCTAGAGACCCCGAGAGGGACTACGAGCAGTACTTC. Protein product: CSARDPERDYEQYF.

This clone has a count of ten or more. The V call is TRBV19, the J call TRBJ2-1; TRBD2 matches 7 bases. Germline CDR1 LNHDA, CDR2 SQIVND (reference sequence). The CDR3 is 17 amino acids. V shed 0 bases and J 0 bases; nucleotides not matched to a gene: 5. The CDR3 sequence: CASSIDGGSSSYNEQFF. The CDR3 DNA reads TGTGCCAGTAGTATAGATGGCGGGAGCTCCTCCTACAATGAGCAGTTCTTC.

The rearrangement uses TRBV2 and TRBJ2-1, with TRBD2 matching over 13 bases. Germline-derived CDR1 and CDR2 are SNHLY and FYNNEI. This CDR3 is built from 16 residues. The V and J ends lost 7 bases and 6 bases, in that order; junction bases with no gene match: 9. CDR3 sequence (DNA): TGTGCCAGCACGGGACTAGCGGGACCGAGTTCCAATGAGCAGTTCTTC. This encodes CASTGLAGPSSNEQFF.

This rearrangement joins TRBV6-1 to TRBJ2-2, with D possibly being TRBD2 (5 bases). Per the germline V gene, CDR1 is MNHNS and CDR2 is SASEGT. This CDR3 spans 12 amino acids. Trimming removed 5 bases from V and 4 bases from J, with 5 bases in between. CDR3 sequence: CASSRGTGELFF. The CDR3, as DNA: TGTGCCAGCAGTCGGGGCACCGGGGAGCTGTTTTTT.